This T cell receptor beta chain was obtained from a study of blood T cell repertoires in COVID-19. Study-wide background: From the United States, Italy and Spain came samples of acute and convalescent COVID-19.

V shed 6 bases and J shed 4 bases, with 13 bases lying between them. Germline lookup yields CDR1 MNHEY and CDR2 SVGAGI. The CDR3 length is 14 residues. Enrollment of patients from Seattle took place during active infection, with longitudinal follow-up. Study processing details: Amplification of reference gene primers provided the estimated nucleated cell counts. Sequencing was performed with immunoSEQ multiplex PCR; in TCRdb, only in-frame clones are kept and a portion is missing. The V and J calls and clone size come from that table; D and trimming were worked out from the DNA. The sample has roughly 160,000 clones, more than 85% seen once.

This receptor was taken from a man in his 60s with COVID-19, enrolled during active disease. The V gene is TRBV6-5, the J gene TRBJ1-3, with D perhaps TRBD1 (6 bases). Source material: peripheral blood. Here the CDR3 DNA reads TGTGCCAGCAGCGCCCGGGACAAAGGAAACACCATATATTTT. It codes for CASSARDKGNTIYF.